The source of this T cell receptor (beta chain) is a study of T cell clonotyping in hematopoietic cell transplantation. Study context: Recipients' pretransplant samples followed cytoreduction. Whole-study findings and limits: No sorting was done, leaving CD4 and CD8 contributions mixed. Pathologically expanded recipient clonotypes increased progressively from day 30 to day 180 as diversity fell. Few recipient clonotypes overlapped donors; over 95% were de novo at given depth.

Assay: immunoSEQ multiplex PCR; the TCRdb copy retains only in-frame clones and omits some. The sample has about 47,000 clones, roughly 80% seen once. The germline V gene has CDR1 LNHDA and CDR2 SQIVND (reference sequence). Deletions cut 6 bases from V and 3 bases from J, with 14 bases between. The CDR3 covers 14 residues. Comment on this clone: Its target is unknown.

Time point in this sample: recipient sample about 28 days before transplant, after cytoreduction. Sequenced material: peripheral blood mononuclear cells, taken before stem cell transplant. The receptor's source is a man between 60 and 70 years old with myelodysplastic syndrome. Some clones in this sample may be carry-over from other donors' samples. This rearrangement joins TRBV19 to TRBJ1-2; D unresolved. CDR3 sequence reads: CASSPAATDYGYTF. CDR3 nucleotides: TGTGCCAGTAGCCCCGCGGCCACCGACTATGGCTACACCTTC.